This T cell receptor (beta chain) was documented in a study of T cell changes during pregnancy in multiple sclerosis. The data were produced by immunoSEQ multiplex PCR, yet TCRdb's version contains in-frame clones alone and is incomplete. This sample carries approximately 44,000 clones, less than 95% of them seen once, and the ten largest clones take 0.52%. The TCR comes from a female donor with multiple sclerosis, enrolled in a pregnancy study. The sample in question was CD4+ T cells from peripheral blood mononuclear cells, obtained in the third trimester of pregnancy.

Written as DNA, the CDR3 is TGTGCCAGCAGCAAGGGACAGGGTTTCAATGAGCAGTTCTTC. This gives the protein CASSKGQGFNEQFF. This chain links TRBV7-2 with TRBJ2-1, with 9 positions matching TRBD1. The CDR3 covers 14 residues. Germline CDR1 SGHTA, CDR2 FQGNSA. Unmatched junction bases numbered 5, after V lost 5 bases and J lost 6 bases.